A single sample gave rise to the 24 T cell receptor beta chains below, sequenced in a study of metastatic and nonmetastatic thyroid tumors. Thyroid surgery took place with no prior treatment in any patient. TCRdb re-called the PCR reads through MiXCR. The sample lists about 39,000 clones, about 20% occurring once. The sequencing sample was made of tumor tissue. The receptor set was obtained from a female donor with papillary thyroid cancer or a benign thyroid nodule (not recorded which). Some clones in this sample may be carry-over from other donors' samples.

This clone was seen repeatedly, ten times or more. This rearrangement joins TRBV2 to TRBJ1-6; D is undetermined. Per the germline V gene, CDR1 is SNHLY and CDR2 is FYNNEI. The CDR3 has 13 amino acids. V was cut by 7 bases and J by 7 bases, with 11 bases left in between. CDR3 loop: CASTHGYNSPLHF. CDR3 DNA sequence: TGTGCCAGCACTCACGGTTACAATTCACCCCTCCACTTT.

The chain uses TRBV6-4 and TRBJ1-6; D unclear. Trimming took 3 bases from V and 3 from J, leaving 3 bases between them. The CDR3 totals 13 residues. Germline values: CDR1 MRHNA, CDR2 SNTAGT. CDR3 loop: CASSEGYNSPLHF. The CDR3 coding sequence is TGTGCCAGCAGTGAAGGCTATAATTCACCCCTCCACTTT.

This clone has ten or more counts. The V gene is TRBV20-1, the J gene TRBJ1-2; perhaps TRBD1 as D (6 bases). Germline V gene sequence: CDR1 DFQATT, CDR2 SNEGSKA (reference sequence). CDR3 size: 15 residues. V gave up 2 bases and J gave up 4 bases, with 17 bases separating them. The CDR3 DNA is TGCAGTGCTAGATTGGGACAAAACCGCCGCTATGGCTACACCTTC. It yields the protein CSARLGQNRRYGYTF.

The V gene is TRBV6-1, the J gene TRBJ2-1; D unclear. Germline CDR1 MNHNS, CDR2 SASEGT. The CDR3 has 11 residues. Trimming pared 11 bases from V and 2 bases from J, leaving 7 bases between. The CDR3 reads CASTTYNEQFF. The CDR3 nucleotides are TGTGCCTCCACAACCTACAATGAGCAGTTCTTC.

There are many counts of this clone. This chain joins TRBV20-1 and TRBJ2-5, with 11 bases that match TRBD2. Germline CDR1 and CDR2: DFQATT and SNEGSKA (reference sequence). With 6 bases clipped from V and 3 bases from J, the junction kept 9 bases outside the gene matches. The CDR3 totals 15 residues. The CDR3 coding sequence is TGCAGTGCAAAGACTAGCGGGGAGGCAAAAGAGACCCAGTACTTC. Amino acids: CSAKTSGEAKETQYF.

Many counts were recorded for this clone. The chain combines TRBV7-9 with TRBJ2-3, with D possibly being TRBD2 (6 bases). There are 12 residues in the CDR3. Germline V gives CDR1 SEHNR, CDR2 FQNEAQ (reference sequence). Trimming left V 8 bases short and J 5 bases short, with 11 bases between. CDR3 DNA: TGTGCCAGCCCTAGCGCCGGAGATACGCAGTATTTT. Its protein product is CASPSAGDTQYF.

As for this clone: The junction departs from the called germline gene at one end, perhaps through a read error. The rearrangement uses TRBV11-1 and TRBJ1-6; D is possibly TRBD1 (6 bases). CDR3 length equals 16 residues. The germline V gene encodes CDR1 SGHAT and CDR2 FQDESV (reference sequence). The CDR3 sequence: CVSSPTGTHYNSPLHF. The CDR3 bases are TGTGTCAGCAGCCCCACCGGGACACATTATAATTCACCCCTCCACTTT.

This clone was observed a handful of times. The chain recombines TRBV27 with TRBJ2-7; no reliable D call. V was cut by 5 bases and J by 7 bases, with 9 bases left in between. The CDR3 is 11 amino acids. Germline CDR1 and CDR2: MNHEY and SMNVEV (reference sequence). The chain's CDR3 is CASSTPGEQYF. The CDR3 DNA is TGTGCCAGCAGTACCCCCGGGGAGCAGTACTTC.

This clone is medium-sized (0.01 to 0.1%) by share. The genes are TRBV6-2 or TRBV6-3 and TRBJ2-7, with 7 bases identical to TRBD1. J gave up 3 bases and V 2 bases, and 4 bases lay outside the gene matches. Germline values: CDR1 MNHEY, CDR2 SVGEGT. This CDR3 region has 14 residues. For the CDR3, the DNA is TGTGCCAGCAGTTACCCTTCAGGGGGCTACGAGCAGTACTTC. This encodes CASSYPSGGYEQYF.

This clone was found many times. J is TRBJ2-3 and V is TRBV11-1; 13 positions agree with TRBD2. CDR1 is SGHAT, CDR2 FQDESV, per germline (reference sequence). Germline trimming cut 4 bases from V and 5 bases from J; bases unmatched to any gene: 9. The CDR3 has 17 amino acids. CDR3 loop: CASSSWTSGSMIDTQYF. For the CDR3, the DNA is TGTGCCAGCAGCTCCTGGACTAGCGGGAGTATGATAGATACGCAGTATTTT.

Comments on this clone: A read error may explain this, as a much larger clone is one base away. Other nucleotide sequences in the sample specify the same CDR3. The chain combines TRBV9 with TRBJ1-1; TRBD1 agrees at 11 bases. Trimming at V came to 4 bases and at J to 6 bases, leaving 8 bases not matched to a gene. The germline V gene encodes CDR1 SGDLS and CDR2 YYNGEE. This CDR3 is 15 amino acids long. CDR3 sequence reads: CASSSRTGGGPEAFF. In DNA, the CDR3 is TGTGCCAGCAGCTCACGGACAGGGGGCGGGCCTGAAGCTTTCTTT.

As for this clone: The junction differs from germline at one of its ends, possibly a read error. Other DNA sequences in the same sample also yield this CDR3. This rearrangement joins TRBV6-1 to TRBJ1-5; D is perhaps TRBD1 (5 bases). Germline CDR1 and CDR2: MNHNS and SASEGT. This CDR3 spans 16 amino acids. As DNA, the CDR3 is TGTGCCAGCAGTGAATGGGGAAGGGGTCAGAGTCAGCCCCAGCATTTC. Its protein product is CASSEWGRGQSQPQHF.

The chain joins TRBV2 to TRBJ2-7; 8 nucleotides agree with TRBD1. The germline V gene encodes CDR1 SNHLY and CDR2 FYNNEI. The CDR3 extends over 12 amino acids. The CDR3 is CTGSLGQGEQYF. Written as DNA, the CDR3 is TGTACCGGCAGCCTTGGACAGGGAGAACAGTACTTC. Together with reference TRBV2 and TRBJ2-7, the CDR3 gives the full variable domain: EPEVTQTPSHQVTQMGQEVILRCVPISNHLYFYWYRQILGQKVEFLVSFYNNEISEKSEIFDDQFSVERPDGSNFTLKIRSTKLEDSAMYFCTGSLGQGEQYFGPGTRLTVT.

The V call is TRBV9, the J call TRBJ1-4, with D maybe TRBD1 (5 bases). Trimming took 0 bases from V and 4 from J, leaving 10 bases between them. CDR3 length: 15 residues. Germline values: CDR1 SGDLS, CDR2 YYNGEE. The CDR3 nucleotides are TGTGCCAGCAGCGTAGGAGTACAGGTTAATGAAAAACTGTTTTTT. Protein product: CASSVGVQVNEKLFF.

This clone was seen more than once but under ten times. CDR3 amino acids: CASSEPVRGHGSPLHF. The CDR3 DNA reads TGTGCCAGCAGTGAACCCGTCAGGGGGCACGGGTCACCCCTCCACTTT. The chain links TRBV6-1 to TRBJ1-6, with 8 bases that match TRBD1. The CDR3 runs 16 residues. CDR1 and CDR2 from the germline V gene are MNHNS and SASEGT. V lost 2 bases, J lost 10 bases, and 10 bases stayed unmatched.

This clone was found many times. The gene calls are TRBV18 and TRBJ1-6; no firm D call. V was trimmed by 2 bases and J by 7 bases, leaving 9 bases between them. CDR1 and CDR2 from the germline V gene are KGHSH and LQKENI. The CDR3 extends over 14 amino acids. CDR3 sequence: CASSPGDGNSPLHF. The DNA for the CDR3 is TGTGCCAGCTCACCAGGGGATGGCAATTCACCCCTCCACTTT.

This clone has at least ten counts. The rearrangement joins TRBV11-2 to TRBJ1-1; D remains ambiguous. Germline V gene lookup returns CDR1 SGHAT and CDR2 FQNNGV. Deletions cut 3 bases from V and 0 bases from J, with 14 bases between. CDR3 length: 16 residues. The CDR3 protein is CASSFFGRIVNTEAFF. CDR3 DNA sequence: TGTGCCAGCAGCTTTTTTGGTCGGATCGTGAACACTGAAGCTTTCTTT.

The chain has TRBV7-3 and TRBJ1-1; no firm D call. Trimming removed 1 base from V and 7 bases from J, with 13 bases in between. This CDR3 contains 14 residues. Germline CDR1 SGHTA, CDR2 FQGTGA. Here the CDR3 reads CASSLNAEGFEAFF. The CDR3 region has the DNA TGTGCCAGCAGCTTAAACGCTGAGGGATTTGAAGCTTTCTTT.

The J gene is TRBJ2-7, the V gene TRBV11-3; 8 nucleotides match TRBD1. This CDR3 has 13 amino acids. V lost 4 bases to trimming and J lost 3 bases; unmatched junction nucleotides: 2. Looked up from germline, CDR1 is SGHNT and CDR2 is YENEEA. CDR3 coding DNA: TGTGCCAGCAGCTACGGACAGGGCTACGAGCAGTACTTC. This encodes CASSYGQGYEQYF.

At least ten counts were recorded for this clone. Other DNA sequences in the same sample also yield this CDR3. V gene TRBV10-3 combines with J gene TRBJ2-2; D might be TRBD1 or TRBD2, each matching 6 bases. Trimming stripped 3 bases from V and 4 bases from J, with 12 bases between. Germline V gene data show CDR1 as ENHRY and CDR2 as SYGVKD. This CDR3 has 15 amino acids. The CDR3 nucleotides read TGTGCCATCAGTGAAGGGGGAGGCTTCACCGGGGAGCTGTTTTTT. It encodes CAISEGGGFTGELFF.

This clone was found many times. The V call is TRBV20-1, the J call TRBJ1-6, with D possibly matching TRBD1 (5 bases). V lost 5 bases, J lost 7 bases, and 9 bases lay in between. Germline CDR1 and CDR2: DFQATT and SNEGSKA (reference sequence). This CDR3 is built from 12 residues. DNA of the CDR3: TGCAGTGCTCCTCGACAGAATTCACCCCTCCACTTT. Amino acid sequence: CSAPRQNSPLHF.

This clone came up many times. This may stem from a read error, because a much larger clone lies one nucleotide away. The chain couples TRBV6-2 or TRBV6-3 to TRBJ2-7, with 7 bases that match TRBD1. The germline gives CDR1 MNHEY, CDR2 SVGEGT. This CDR3 has 15 amino acids. The CDR3 DNA sequence: TGCGCCAGCAGTAGAGGACAGGCTCTTTATTCCGAGCAGTACTTC. It encodes CASSRGQALYSEQYF.

With regard to this clone: A much larger clone differs by one base, so this may be a read error. The V call is TRBV10-2, the J call TRBJ2-1; 7 nucleotides align to TRBD1. Trimming cost V 8 bases and J 8 bases; bases outside gene matches: 30. Per germline, CDR1 WSHSY and CDR2 SAAADI. The CDR3 spans 20 residues. CDR3 region: CASGPNREQGVNNKLDEQFF. The CDR3 bases are TGCGCCAGCGGCCCAAACAGGGAGCAGGGGGTGAACAACAAGTTGGATGAGCAGTTCTTC.

The chain employs TRBV7-9 and TRBJ1-1, with a weak D call TRBD1 (5 bases). The CDR3 consists of 13 residues. Germline CDR1 reads SEHNR; CDR2 reads FQNEAQ (reference sequence). V shed 2 bases and J shed 8 bases, with 12 bases lying between them. CDR3 sequence: CASSLSINREAFF. For the CDR3, the DNA is TGTGCCAGCAGCTTAAGTATTAACAGGGAAGCTTTCTTT.